This T cell receptor beta chain is drawn from a study of T-cell memory formation after mild COVID-19. Study-wide results and limits: Contracting clones localized mainly to CM and EM when CD4+ and mainly to EMRA when CD8+. A subset of responding clones appeared in pre-infection memory, suggesting cross-reactive memory joined. CD4/CD8 balance held among clones contracting day 15 to 85, and later expanders leaned CD4+.

V was pared by 2 bases and J by 4 bases, with 4 bases of the junction left unmatched. Germline-derived CDR1 and CDR2 are SGHTA and FQGNSA. The length of the CDR3 is 15 residues. Only a few counts were recorded for this clonotype. What it binds is not known. Using constant-segment primers, 5'RACE produced TCR alpha and TCR beta cDNA libraries carrying sample barcodes and UMIs. Using its own MiXCR run on the 5' RACE reads, TCRdb lists one record per CDR3 protein. The sample carries some 300,000 distinct CDR3 sequences, roughly 21% recorded once. The chain employs TRBV7-2 and TRBJ2-1; 8 positions match TRBD2. This clonotype was sampled from a man aged 18 to 30 who had mild COVID-19 (a few samples of this study predate the infection). Cell type and time point are not known. Sequencing was carried out using PBMCs or a T cell subset sorted from them (not recorded which). The CDR3 coding sequence is TGTGCCAGCAGCTTATCGCGGGGGGAATACAATGAGCAGTTCTTC. It yields the protein CASSLSRGEYNEQFF. Full variable domain (rest looked up from reference TRBV7-2 and TRBJ2-1): GAGVSQSPSNKVTEKGKDVELRCDPISGHTALYWYRQSLGQGLEFLIYFQGNSAPDKSGLPSDRFSAERTGGSVSTLTIQRTQQEDSAVYLCASSLSRGEYNEQFFGPGTRLTVL.